The 2 T cell receptor beta chains below all came from one sample that was sequenced in a study of neurological immune-mediated disorders. From the 5' RACE reads, TCRdb called clonotypes with MiXCR, one entry per CDR3 protein. The sample includes 30,000 or so distinct CDR3 sequences, around 12% of them seen just once. Material: PBMCs. Receptor source: a man in his sixties in good health.

The count of this clonotype is one. Relative to the germline gene, one junction end is altered; a read error may explain this. CDR3 sequence reads: CATSDFSGSDGELFF. The CDR3 DNA reads TGTGCCACCAGTGATTTCTCAGGGTCTGACGGGGAGCTCTTTTTT. The chain links TRBV24-1 to TRBJ2-2; D tentatively fits TRBD1 or TRBD2 (5 bases each). This CDR3 has 15 amino acids. Germline V CDR1 and CDR2: KGHDR, SFDVKD.

This clonotype was picked up many times. The CDR3 DNA reads TGTGCCAGCAGCTTCGGGGGTAGTTACACCGGGGAGCTGTTTTTT. The encoded protein is CASSFGGSYTGELFF. The V and J genes are TRBV7-9 and TRBJ2-2, with D possibly being TRBD2 (6 bases). This CDR3 spans 15 amino acids. The V gene lost 3 bases and the J gene lost 3 bases, with 11 bases spanning the gap. Germline CDR1 and CDR2: SEHNR and FQNEAQ (reference sequence). Full variable domain (remainder filled in from reference TRBV7-9 and TRBJ2-2): DTGVSQNPRHKITKRGQNVTFRCDPISEHNRLYWYRQTLGQGPEFLTYFQNEAQLEKSRLLSDRFSAERPKGSFSTLEIQRTEQGDSAMYLCASSFGGSYTGELFFGEGSRLTVL.